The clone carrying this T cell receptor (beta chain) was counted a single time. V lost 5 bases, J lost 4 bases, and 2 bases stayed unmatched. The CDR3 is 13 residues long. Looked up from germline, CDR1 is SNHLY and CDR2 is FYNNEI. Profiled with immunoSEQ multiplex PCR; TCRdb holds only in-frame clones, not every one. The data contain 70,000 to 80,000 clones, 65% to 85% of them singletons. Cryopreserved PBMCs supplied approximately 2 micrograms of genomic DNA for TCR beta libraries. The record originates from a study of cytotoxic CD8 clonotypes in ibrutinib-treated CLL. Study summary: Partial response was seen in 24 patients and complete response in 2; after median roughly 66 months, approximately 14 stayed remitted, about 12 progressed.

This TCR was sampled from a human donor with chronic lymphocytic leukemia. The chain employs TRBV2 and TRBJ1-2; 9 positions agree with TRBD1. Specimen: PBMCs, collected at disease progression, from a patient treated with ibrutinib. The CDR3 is CASSWDRVYGYTF. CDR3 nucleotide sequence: TGTGCCAGCAGTTGGGACAGGGTCTATGGCTACACCTTC.